These 26 T cell receptor beta chains came from one sample sequenced in a study of shared clonotypes between healthy human individuals. Data came from immunoSEQ multiplex PCR; TCRdb stores just in-frame clones and leaves some out. The sample carries about 2.4 million clones, over 85% recorded once. Material for sequencing was naive CD4+ T cells from PBMCs. Subset meaning: CD45RA+ positively selected. These receptor sequences come from a man aged 18 to 30 in good health. Some clones in this sample may be carry-over from other donors' samples.

The chain joins TRBV29-1 to TRBJ2-7, with D possibly being TRBD1 (6 bases). The germline V gene has CDR1 SQVTM and CDR2 ANQGSEA. This CDR3 spans 13 amino acids. V was cut by 5 bases and J by 4 bases, with 15 bases left in between. The CDR3 here is CSVKRGFRYEQYF. The CDR3 nucleotides read TGCAGCGTTAAGAGGGGGTTTCGGTACGAGCAGTACTTC.

The chain carries TRBV18 and TRBJ2-5, with D unclear. TRBJ2-7 explains the end of the DNA better; the J call may be wrong. CDR1 is KGHSH and CDR2 is LQKENI in the germline V gene. The CDR3 loop spans 14 amino acids. In nucleotides, the CDR3 is TGTGCCAGCTCACCAGGGTTCTTAACCGGCGAGCAGTACTTC. The encoded protein is CASSPGFLTGEQYF.

V is TRBV27 and J is TRBJ2-5; D is unclear. The CDR3 length is 12 residues. The V end was cut by 6 bases, the J end by 2 bases, with 7 bases between. Germline CDR1 is MNHEY and CDR2 is SMNVEV (reference sequence). As DNA, the CDR3 is TGTGCCAGCAGACACCTACAAGAGACCCAGTACTTC. It yields the protein CASRHLQETQYF.

The chain uses TRBV7-2 and TRBJ1-5; D unresolved. Trimming took off 5 bases at V and 1 base at J, with 12 bases between the two ends. The CDR3 contains 15 residues. Germline V gene sequence: CDR1 SGHTA, CDR2 FQGNSA. The CDR3 protein is CASSQTGSSNQPQHF. The CDR3 region has the DNA TGTGCCAGCAGCCAAACGGGATCCAGCAATCAGCCCCAGCATTTT.

The chain joins TRBV6-1 to TRBJ1-2; a weak D match, TRBD1 (6 bases). The length of the CDR3 is 14 residues. Germline loops: CDR1 MNHNS, CDR2 SASEGT. Trimming took 0 bases from V and 5 from J, leaving 10 bases between them. CDR3 sequence reads: CASSEARGRYGYTF. The CDR3 DNA sequence: TGTGCCAGCAGTGAAGCCAGGGGAAGGTATGGCTACACCTTC.

The chain's CDR3 is CASSFRGFSYNEQFF. CDR3 coding DNA: TGTGCCAGCAGCTTTAGGGGATTTTCCTACAATGAGCAGTTCTTC. This chain connects TRBV5-5 to TRBJ2-1, with TRBD1 as a possible D gene (5 bases). V was trimmed by 2 bases and J by 1 base, leaving 10 bases between them. Germline lookup yields CDR1 SGHKS and CDR2 YYEKEE (reference sequence). The CDR3 totals 15 residues.

V gene TRBV18 combines with J gene TRBJ1-3, with a possible D match to TRBD1 (5 bases). The CDR3 length is 12 residues. Trimming shortened V by 3 bases and J by 7 bases, and 7 bases separated the two germline ends. Germline CDR1 and CDR2: KGHSH and LQKENI. CDR3 coding DNA: TGTGCCAGCTCACCGGGGGACAACACCATATATTTT. Protein sequence: CASSPGDNTIYF.

The chain recombines TRBV28 with TRBJ1-1; D is uncertain. Per germline, CDR1 MDHEN and CDR2 SYDVKM. This CDR3 is built from 15 residues. The V gene lost 6 bases and the J gene lost 5 bases, with 19 bases spanning the gap. The CDR3 here is CASSLQTPGGTEAFF. Here the CDR3 DNA reads TGTGCCAGCAGCCTTCAGACTCCCGGTGGGACTGAAGCTTTCTTT.

The chain couples TRBV6-5 to TRBJ2-3; D is possibly TRBD1 (5 bases). V was pared by 2 bases and J by 4 bases, with 13 bases between. Germline V gene sequence: CDR1 MNHEY, CDR2 SVGAGI. The CDR3 length is 15 residues. This CDR3 reads CASSYPASGSDTQYF. CDR3 DNA: TGTGCCAGCAGTTACCCAGCTTCAGGGTCAGATACGCAGTATTTT.

Comments on this clone: This sample also contains other DNA sequences that code for the same CDR3. This chain joins TRBV19 and TRBJ2-3; D unresolved. Trimming left V 5 bases short and J 6 bases short, with 9 bases between. This CDR3 is 12 amino acids long. Germline assignment: CDR1 LNHDA and CDR2 SQIVND (reference sequence). This CDR3 reads CASSLGRDTQYF. The DNA of the CDR3 is TGTGCCAGTAGTTTGGGTCGGGATACGCAGTATTTT.

V and J are TRBV11-2 and TRBJ2-1; 12 bases agree with TRBD2. Per germline, CDR1 SGHAT and CDR2 FQNNGV. With V trimmed by 6 bases and J by 3 bases, 6 bases remained unmatched. This CDR3 region has 16 residues. The CDR3 sequence is CASRGTSGLFYNEQFF. CDR3 coding DNA: TGTGCCAGCAGGGGGACTAGCGGGTTGTTCTACAATGAGCAGTTCTTC.

The rearrangement joins TRBV5-1 to TRBJ1-2; tentative D call: TRBD1 (6 bases). V dropped 5 bases and J dropped 0 bases, with 14 bases sitting between them. Germline CDR1 reads SGHRS; CDR2 reads YFSETQ. This CDR3 has 15 amino acids. CDR3 nucleotide sequence: TGCGCCAGCAGGCCCCAAGGGGGTTCTAACTATGGCTACACCTTC. Translating it yields CASRPQGGSNYGYTF.

The rearrangement links TRBV6-1 to TRBJ1-4, with D possibly being TRBD1 (5 bases). V was shortened by 2 bases and J by 3 bases, with 13 bases between the two germline ends. Germline values: CDR1 MNHNS, CDR2 SASEGT. The CDR3 is 16 residues long. CDR3 in amino acids: CASSETPGLANEKLFF. Here the CDR3 DNA reads TGTGCCAGCAGTGAAACCCCAGGGCTAGCTAATGAAAAACTGTTTTTT.

The chain is built from TRBV27 and TRBJ1-6; D is uncertain. Trimming shortened V by 6 bases and J by 0 bases, and 3 bases separated the two germline ends. The germline CDR1 and CDR2 sequences are MNHEY and SMNVEV (reference sequence). The CDR3 sequence is 13 residues long. CDR3 nucleotide sequence: TGTGCCAGCAGGAGCTCCTATAATTCACCCCTCCACTTT. Amino acids: CASRSSYNSPLHF.

The rearrangement uses TRBV19 and TRBJ2-7; TRBD1 matches 7 bases. CDR3 size: 16 residues. With V trimmed by 2 bases and J by 3 bases, 10 bases remained unmatched. The germline gives CDR1 LNHDA, CDR2 SQIVND (reference sequence). CDR3 DNA: TGTGCCAGTAGTATAAGGGGACAGAGGCCGGTCTACGAGCAGTACTTC. Protein sequence: CASSIRGQRPVYEQYF.

The count of this clone is one. CDR3 DNA: TGTGCCTGGAGTAATAGGAACTATGGCTACACCTTC. Amino acid sequence: CAWSNRNYGYTF. The chain links TRBV30 to TRBJ1-2; unclear D gene. The CDR3 sequence is 12 residues long. V lost 2 bases and J 2 bases, leaving 6 bases between the germline ends. Per germline, CDR1 GTSNPN and CDR2 SVGIG (reference sequence).

This clone turned up a few times. CDR3 coding DNA: TGTGCCAGCAGCTTAGTTTTATCCACGAGGACAGGGGTCGAGCAGTACTTC. Residues: CASSLVLSTRTGVEQYF. This sequence joins TRBV7-9 and TRBJ2-7; the match to TRBD1 covers 9 bases. After removal of 1 base from V and 6 bases from J, the junction contained 13 bases not matched to a gene. Germline assignment: CDR1 SEHNR and CDR2 FQNEAQ (reference sequence). The CDR3 is made up of 17 amino acids.

The genes are TRBV27 and TRBJ2-1; TRBD2 matches at 9 bases. Germline V lookup: CDR1 MNHEY, CDR2 SMNVEV (reference sequence). The CDR3 is 16 amino acids. Trimming cost V 2 bases and J 6 bases; bases outside gene matches: 8. Here the CDR3 DNA reads TGTGCCAGCAGTTTACTTCCTAGCGGGGCCATCAATGAGCAGTTCTTC. It translates to CASSLLPSGAINEQFF.

V is TRBV4-1 and J is TRBJ1-1; D unresolved. CDR3 length: 17 residues. V lost 0 bases to trimming and J lost 4 bases, with 18 bases between them. CDR1 and CDR2 from the germline V gene are MGHRA and YSYEKL. This CDR3 reads CASSQEIRRISGTEAFF. The DNA of the CDR3 is TGCGCCAGCAGCCAAGAAATTAGGCGGATTTCAGGCACTGAAGCTTTCTTT.

About this clone: Distinct nucleotide sequences in the sample also encode this CDR3. The chain links TRBV30 to TRBJ1-3; weak D call: TRBD1 (6 bases). The V gene's germline CDR1 is GTSNPN and CDR2 SVGIG (reference sequence). Trimming took off 3 bases at V and 0 bases at J, with 6 bases between the two ends. The CDR3 is 13 residues long. DNA of the CDR3: TGTGCCTGGAGCAGGGGCTCTGGAAACACCATATATTTT. Encoded protein: CAWSRGSGNTIYF.

The chain joins TRBV5-1 to TRBJ1-1; D is uncertain. The V and J ends lost 0 bases and 2 bases respectively, with 11 bases between them. The CDR3 sequence is 15 residues long. Germline values: CDR1 SGHRS, CDR2 YFSETQ. The CDR3 nucleotides read TGCGCCAGCAGCTTGGAAAGGAATCAAAACACTGAAGCTTTCTTT. It specifies CASSLERNQNTEAFF.

The rearrangement links TRBV7-8 to TRBJ1-5; D is uncertain. In germline, CDR1 is SGHVS, CDR2 FQNEAQ. This CDR3 spans 15 amino acids. With 1 base removed from V and 7 bases from J, the gap between germline ends came to 14 bases. The CDR3 DNA sequence: TGTGCCAGCAGCTTAGTAGGTACCATCGGGCAGCCCCAGCATTTT. This sequence encodes CASSLVGTIGQPQHF.

The rearrangement links TRBV28 to TRBJ2-4; TRBD1 might be the D (5 bases). Germline assignment: CDR1 MDHEN and CDR2 SYDVKM. The CDR3 length is 17 residues. Deletions cut 2 bases from V and 0 bases from J, with 14 bases between. CDR3 in DNA: TGTGCCAGCAGTTTAGGCAGGGAATTTCTAGCCAAAAACATTCAGTACTTC. As protein: CASSLGREFLAKNIQYF.

V and J are TRBV6-6 and TRBJ2-3, with 7 bases that match TRBD1. Germline-derived CDR1 and CDR2 are MNHNY and SVGAGI (reference sequence). The junction had 12 bases not matched to a gene; V was cut back by 5 bases and J by 4 bases. The CDR3 totals 16 residues. The CDR3 here is CASSQYRGDLADTQYF. DNA for the CDR3: TGTGCCAGCAGTCAATACAGGGGAGATTTGGCAGATACGCAGTATTTT.

The CDR3 is CASSLGTLGTDTQYF. The DNA for the CDR3 is TGTGCCAGCAGCCTCGGGACCCTCGGGACAGATACGCAGTATTTT. The chain combines TRBV5-4 with TRBJ2-3; TRBD1 or TRBD2 may be the D gene (5 bases each). Trimming removed 4 bases at V and 3 bases at J, with 15 bases between. This CDR3 comprises 15 residues. Germline CDR1 reads SGHNT; CDR2 reads YYREEE (reference sequence).

This chain links TRBV11-3 with TRBJ2-1; D is ambiguous. The CDR3 spans 12 residues. Trimming cost V 5 bases and J 9 bases, with 11 bases left between them. CDR1 SGHNT and CDR2 YENEEA come from the germline V gene. The DNA of the CDR3 is TGTGCCAGCAGCCTCGGGTCGTTTGAGCAGTTCTTC. It specifies CASSLGSFEQFF.